Below are 19 T cell receptor beta chains sequenced from a single sample in a study of T-cell memory formation after mild COVID-19. TCRdb called the 5' RACE reads again in MiXCR, with one record for every CDR3 protein. Of about half a million distinct CDR3 sequences in the sample, 15% to 20% are singletons; the top ten hold more than 9%. Source material: PBMCs or a T cell subset sorted from them (not recorded which). The receptors here all came from an adult woman who had mild COVID-19 (a few samples of this study predate the infection). Cell type and time point are not known.

This clonotype was observed a few times. V and J are TRBV7-9 and TRBJ1-3, with 8 positions matching TRBD1. V lost 5 bases and J lost 2; bases outside the gene matches: 11. The length of the CDR3 is 17 residues. Germline CDR1 reads SEHNR; CDR2 reads FQNEAQ (reference sequence). This CDR3 reads CASSTSLQGAAGNTIYF. As DNA, the CDR3 is TGTGCCAGCAGCACATCTCTTCAGGGGGCGGCTGGAAACACCATATATTTT.

The chain combines TRBV4-1 with TRBJ1-2, with 7 bases lining up with TRBD1. Germline V gives CDR1 MGHRA, CDR2 YSYEKL. The CDR3 totals 14 residues. The trim removed 0 bases at V and 8 bases at J, leaving 6 bases unmatched. The CDR3 loop reads CASSQDPTGAGYTF. In DNA form, the CDR3 reads TGCGCCAGCAGCCAAGATCCTACAGGGGCAGGCTACACCTTC.

The V gene is TRBV6-6, the J gene TRBJ1-1; 7 nucleotides line up with TRBD1. Germline assignment: CDR1 MNHNY and CDR2 SVGAGI (reference sequence). The V segment lost 3 bases and the J segment 6 bases; nucleotides outside the gene matches: 7. CDR3 size: 14 residues. As DNA, the CDR3 is TGTGCCAGCAGTTATCGACAGGGCCCCCCTGAAGCTTTCTTT. Protein: CASSYRQGPPEAFF.

The chain employs TRBV5-1 and TRBJ2-5; 7 nucleotides match TRBD1. The germline V gene encodes CDR1 SGHRS and CDR2 YFSETQ. V gave up 6 bases and J gave up 4 bases; unmatched junction bases: 6. The CDR3 sequence is 13 residues long. CDR3 sequence: CASNPGGTETQYF. As DNA, the CDR3 is TGCGCCAGCAATCCAGGGGGAACAGAGACCCAGTACTTC. Looking up the rest from reference TRBV5-1 and TRBJ2-5 gives the full variable domain: KAGVTQTPRYLIKTRGQQVTLSCSPISGHRSVSWYQQTPGQGLQFLFEYFSETQRNKGNFPGRFSGRQFSNSRSEMNVSTLELGDSALYLCASNPGGTETQYFGPGTRLLVL.

A few counts support this clonotype. V is TRBV15 and J is TRBJ1-1, with no clear D. The CDR3 length is 14 residues. Germline V gene sequence: CDR1 LNHNV, CDR2 YYDKDF (reference sequence). Trimming cost V 0 bases and J 4 bases, with 9 bases left between them. The CDR3 DNA sequence: TGTGCCACCAGCAGAGACGGGGATCTCACTGAAGCTTTCTTT. This translates into CATSRDGDLTEAFF.

This clonotype was seen only a few times. The rearrangement links TRBV7-9 to TRBJ2-7, with 7 bases fitting TRBD1. The CDR3 runs to 14 residues. Per the germline V gene, CDR1 is SEHNR and CDR2 is FQNEAQ (reference sequence). Unmatched junction bases numbered 4, after V lost 3 bases and J lost 2 bases. The CDR3 protein is CASSFDRETYEQYF. The CDR3 nucleotides read TGTGCCAGCAGCTTTGACAGGGAGACCTACGAGCAGTACTTC.

The chain couples TRBV18 to TRBJ2-5, with D unresolved. The germline V and J ends were trimmed by 2 bases and 4 bases, with 5 bases remaining between them. The CDR3 contains 12 residues. Germline V lookup: CDR1 KGHSH, CDR2 LQKENI. The CDR3 sequence: CASSPDSETQYF. In DNA, the CDR3 is TGTGCCAGCTCACCAGACTCAGAGACCCAGTACTTC.

The chain recombines TRBV20-1 with TRBJ2-5; D not certain. Trimming removed 7 bases at V and 1 base at J, with 10 bases between. The germline V gene encodes CDR1 DFQATT and CDR2 SNEGSKA (reference sequence). The CDR3 spans 12 residues. The CDR3 protein is CSGAGAQETQYF. The CDR3 DNA sequence: TGCAGTGGCGCCGGAGCCCAAGAGACCCAGTACTTC.

This clonotype was observed a handful of times. The chain is built from TRBV11-2 and TRBJ2-5; weak D call: TRBD1 (5 bases). Germline loops: CDR1 SGHAT, CDR2 FQNNGV. V lost 5 bases and J lost 5, with 15 bases in between. The CDR3 sequence is 14 residues long. The CDR3 DNA reads as TGTGCCAGCAGCAGACGGGCAGGGTTGGAGACCCAGTACTTC. Encoded protein: CASSRRAGLETQYF.

V usage is TRBV13 and J usage is TRBJ2-7, with D hard to call. V shed 0 bases and J shed 3 bases, with 9 bases lying between them. The CDR3 length is 14 residues. Germline assignment: CDR1 PRHDT and CDR2 FYEKMQ (reference sequence). The CDR3 nucleotides read TGTGCCAGCAGCTTAGGGCTAGTTCGCTACGAGCAGTACTTC. This encodes CASSLGLVRYEQYF.

The chain carries TRBV7-8 and TRBJ1-2; no definite D call. Trimming pared 2 bases from V and 7 bases from J, leaving 17 bases between. Germline loops: CDR1 SGHVS, CDR2 FQNEAQ. The CDR3 covers 15 residues. CDR3 loop: CASSLQNPMIGGYTF. In DNA, the CDR3 is TGTGCCAGCAGCTTACAGAATCCTATGATCGGTGGCTACACCTTC. The full variable domain, rest sourced from reference TRBV7-8 and TRBJ1-2, is GAGVSQSPRYKVAKRGQDVALRCDPISGHVSLFWYQQALGQGPEFLTYFQNEAQLDKSGLPSDRFFAERPEGSVSTLKIQRTQQEDSAVYLCASSLQNPMIGGYTFGSGTRLTVV.

The gene calls are TRBV2 and TRBJ2-4; the D gene is possibly TRBD2 (5 bases). V was cut by 3 bases and J by 13 bases, with 16 bases left in between. Germline V gene data show CDR1 as SNHLY and CDR2 as FYNNEI. The CDR3 runs to 13 residues. The CDR3, as DNA: TGTGCCAGCAGTGACGGGGAAAGGTTAAGCCAGTACTTC. Translated, it gives CASSDGERLSQYF.

The table lists this clonotype with a few counts. The chain combines TRBV7-8 with TRBJ1-5, with D possibly matching TRBD1 (6 bases). The CDR3 length is 17 residues. Trimming left V 4 bases short and J 0 bases short, with 16 bases between. CDR1 is SGHVS and CDR2 is FQNEAQ in the germline V gene. DNA for the CDR3: TGTGCCAGCAGCTCAACGACAGGCTACTATAGCAATCAGCCCCAGCATTTT. Its protein is CASSSTTGYYSNQPQHF.

The V call is TRBV30, the J call TRBJ1-2; D call uncertain. The V gene's germline CDR1 is GTSNPN and CDR2 SVGIG (reference sequence). Between the trimmed V and J ends, which lost 1 base and 1 base, there was a span of 10 bases. The CDR3 totals 14 residues. For the CDR3, the DNA is TGTGCCTGGAGTGACGGACTCCATAACTATGGCTACACCTTC. This encodes CAWSDGLHNYGYTF.

The chain recombines TRBV20-1 with TRBJ1-5; 8 bases map to TRBD1. The length of the CDR3 is 17 residues. V lost 6 bases, J lost 1 base, and 14 bases stayed unmatched. Germline CDR1 reads DFQATT; CDR2 reads SNEGSKA (reference sequence). CDR3 region: CSAPAQGAALSNQPQHF. CDR3 DNA sequence: TGCAGTGCCCCGGCTCAGGGGGCGGCCCTCAGCAATCAGCCCCAGCATTTT.

This clonotype was seen only a few times. The chain joins TRBV12-3 or TRBV12-4 to TRBJ1-2; D may be TRBD1 (6 bases). The V and J ends lost 6 bases and 1 base respectively, with 12 bases between them. The CDR3 sequence is 14 residues long. As DNA, the CDR3 is TGTGCCAGCAGCTCCGGGACACTTAACTATGGCTACACCTTC. Translation gives CASSSGTLNYGYTF.

In its sample, this clonotype was seen a few times. The chain uses TRBV5-1 and TRBJ1-6; D perhaps matches TRBD1 (6 bases). Trimming shortened V by 4 bases and J by 7 bases, and 15 bases separated the two germline ends. The germline gives CDR1 SGHRS, CDR2 YFSETQ. This CDR3 region has 15 residues. CDR3 in amino acids: CASSPEVGHNSPLHF. The CDR3 DNA reads TGCGCCAGCAGCCCAGAGGTGGGACACAATTCACCCCTCCACTTT.

This clonotype was recorded only once. The CDR3 region has the DNA TGTGCCAGCAGTCCCTTGTTATTGGGGGCGAATGAGCAGTTCTTC. It codes for CASSPLLLGANEQFF. The genes are TRBV12-3 or TRBV12-4 and TRBJ2-1; maybe TRBD1 (6 bases). The germline V and J ends were trimmed by 5 bases and 7 bases, with 18 bases remaining between them. CDR3 length: 15 amino acids.

The table lists this clonotype with a few counts. This rearrangement joins TRBV6-1 to TRBJ1-3, with a possible D match to TRBD1 (6 bases). The CDR3 runs to 16 residues. Germline CDR1 reads MNHNS; CDR2 reads SASEGT. The V gene lost 6 bases and the J gene lost 2 bases, with 17 bases spanning the gap. CDR3 amino acids: CASRTVGGLAGNTIYF. The CDR3 bases are TGTGCCAGCAGGACTGTCGGGGGGCTCGCTGGAAACACCATATATTTT.